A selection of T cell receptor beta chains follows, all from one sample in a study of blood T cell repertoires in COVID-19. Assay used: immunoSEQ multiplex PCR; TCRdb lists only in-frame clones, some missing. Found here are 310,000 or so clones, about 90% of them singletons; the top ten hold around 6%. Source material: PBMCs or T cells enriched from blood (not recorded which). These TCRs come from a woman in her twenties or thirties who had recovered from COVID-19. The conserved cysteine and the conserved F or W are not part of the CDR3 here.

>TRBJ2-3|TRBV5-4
ASRYSGEDTQY
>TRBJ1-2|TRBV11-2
ASSQGQAYGYT
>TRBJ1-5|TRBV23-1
ASSHSGQGRDINQPQH
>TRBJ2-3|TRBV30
AWRVAGGPKDTQY
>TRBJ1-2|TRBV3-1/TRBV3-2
ASSQAGGLLNGYT
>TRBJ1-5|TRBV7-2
ASSLDRGGQPQH
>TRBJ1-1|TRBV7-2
ASSLVLRGAGTEAF
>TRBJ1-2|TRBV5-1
ASSTGQIPNYGYT
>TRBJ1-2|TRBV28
ASSLFQVTDYGYT
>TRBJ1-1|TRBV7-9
ASSSGSQGSEAF
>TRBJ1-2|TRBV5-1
ASKDRDAHGYT
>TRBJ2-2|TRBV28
ASIFSSANTGELF
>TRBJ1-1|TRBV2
ASRPQGLAEAF
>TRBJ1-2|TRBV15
ATSRSALSQGGGYT
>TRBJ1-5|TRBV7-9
ASSFSGGGLSNQPQH
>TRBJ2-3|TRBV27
ASSPPRGGLADTQY
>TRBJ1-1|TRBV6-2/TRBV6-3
ASSTRGQGMNTEAF
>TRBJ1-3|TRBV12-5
ASGLGDRGD
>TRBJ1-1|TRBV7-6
ASSQPGGASTEAF
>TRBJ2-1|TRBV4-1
ASSHSGLAGGSSYNEQF
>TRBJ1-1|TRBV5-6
ASSPANRDLKNTEAF
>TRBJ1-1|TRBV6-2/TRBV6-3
ASSLTGVTEAF
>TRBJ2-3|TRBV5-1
ASSLGPGGDTQY
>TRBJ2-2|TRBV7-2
ASNMDRTAGELF
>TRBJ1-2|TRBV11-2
ASTTGHYGYT
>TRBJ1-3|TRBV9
ASSPSGQGVDTIY
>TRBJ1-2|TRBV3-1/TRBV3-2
ASSQVLSGGYGYT
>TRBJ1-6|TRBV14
ASSQDRAINSPLH
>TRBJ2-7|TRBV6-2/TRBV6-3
ASSPSGGDAYEQY
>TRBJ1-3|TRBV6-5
ASSLGQGTGNTIY
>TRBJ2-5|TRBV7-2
ASSLALVAAQETQY
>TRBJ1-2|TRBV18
ASSSSTGVYGYT
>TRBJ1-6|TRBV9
ASGRGTDSPLH
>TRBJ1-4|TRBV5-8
ASSSAARGGEKLF
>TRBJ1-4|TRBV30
AWSRGVWGQPEKLF
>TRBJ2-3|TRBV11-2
ASSPRLAGGTDTQY
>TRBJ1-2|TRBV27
ASSLAGLNYGYT
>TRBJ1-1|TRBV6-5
ASSYPGQGEQAF
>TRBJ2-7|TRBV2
ASSEARAWEDHEQY
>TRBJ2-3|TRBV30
AWSAMGHGDTQY
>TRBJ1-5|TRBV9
ASSEGQGDQPQH
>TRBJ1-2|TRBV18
ASSPGREVYGYT
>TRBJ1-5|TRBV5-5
ASSPTGTGVNQPQH
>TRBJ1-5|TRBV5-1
ASSQGPRQPQH
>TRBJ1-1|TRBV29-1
STVTGNYPNTEAF
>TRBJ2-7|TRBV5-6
ASSLQGAYEQY
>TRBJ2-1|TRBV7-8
ASSLGSRNNEQF
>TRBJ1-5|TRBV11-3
ASSLPDRAHQPQH
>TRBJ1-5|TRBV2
ASNRDSQSNQPQH
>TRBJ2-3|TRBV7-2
ASSSLGGPNTQY